The entry below describes one TCR beta chain. TCRdb's copy holds only in-frame clones and misses some; the assay was immunoSEQ multiplex PCR. The profile covers 48,000 or so clones, with 94% appearing a single time and more than 10% taken by the ten largest. The data originate from a study of OX40 agonist ivuxolimab in advanced cancers. The TCR sequence derives from an adult with an advanced solid tumor such as melanoma, head and neck, liver or kidney cancer. The sequencing here drew on CD4+ or CD8+ T cells sorted from blood, taken in a trial of the OX40 agonist ivuxolimab.

The CDR3 here is CASSLEVGPSGANVLTF. In nucleotides, the CDR3 is TGTGCCAGCAGCTTAGAGGTGGGGCCCTCTGGGGCCAACGTCCTGACTTTC. The genes are TRBV11-2 and TRBJ2-6; D perhaps matches TRBD1 (5 bases). This CDR3 is 17 amino acids long. The germline V and J ends were trimmed by 0 bases and 0 bases, with 9 bases remaining between them. CDR1 is SGHAT, CDR2 FQNNGV, per germline.